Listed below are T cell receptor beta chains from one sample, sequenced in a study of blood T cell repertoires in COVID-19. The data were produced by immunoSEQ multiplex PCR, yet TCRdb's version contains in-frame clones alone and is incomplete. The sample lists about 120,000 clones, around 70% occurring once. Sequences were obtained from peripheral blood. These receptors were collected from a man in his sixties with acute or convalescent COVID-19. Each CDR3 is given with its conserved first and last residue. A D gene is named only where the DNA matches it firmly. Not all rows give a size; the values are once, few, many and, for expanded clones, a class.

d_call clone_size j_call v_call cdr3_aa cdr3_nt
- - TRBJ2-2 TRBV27 CASGTWGPTGELFF TGTGCCAGCGGCACATGGGGCCCAACCGGGGAGCTGTTTTTT
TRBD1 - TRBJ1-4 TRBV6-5 CASSSRGLGEKLFF TGTGCCAGCAGTTCCAGGGGGTTGGGCGAAAAACTGTTTTTT
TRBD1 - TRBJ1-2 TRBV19 CASSATGTGANYGYTF TGTGCCAGTAGTGCCACCGGGACAGGGGCTAACTATGGCTACACCTTC
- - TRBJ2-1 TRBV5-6 CASSFRTYNEQFF TGTGCCAGCAGCTTTCGAACATACAATGAGCAGTTCTTC
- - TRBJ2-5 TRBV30 CAWRTSQETQYF TGTGCCTGGAGGACTAGCCAAGAGACCCAGTACTTC
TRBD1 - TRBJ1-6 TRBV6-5 CASSYSLGQGGSPLHF TGTGCCAGCAGTTACTCGTTGGGACAGGGAGGATCACCCCTCCACTTT
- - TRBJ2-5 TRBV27 CASSTPGDPSETQYF TGTGCCAGCAGCACACCGGGGGACCCTTCAGAGACCCAGTACTTC
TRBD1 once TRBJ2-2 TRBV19 CASRAPDRGGNTGELFF TGTGCCAGTAGGGCCCCCGACAGGGGAGGGAACACCGGGGAGCTGTTTTTT
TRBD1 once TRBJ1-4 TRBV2 CASMGGQGKEKLFF TGTGCCAGCATGGGGGGACAGGGAAAGGAAAAACTGTTTTTT
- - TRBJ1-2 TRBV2 CASIPKGQGAYGYTF TGTGCCAGCATCCCTAAGGGGCAGGGCGCCTATGGCTACACCTTC
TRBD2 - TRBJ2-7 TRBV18 CASSPATSGRNEQYF TGTGCCAGCTCACCCGCGACTAGCGGGAGAAACGAGCAGTACTTC
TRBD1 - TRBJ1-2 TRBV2 CASSEAPGTGLFGYTF TGTGCCAGCAGTGAGGCCCCCGGGACAGGGTTGTTCGGCTACACCTTC
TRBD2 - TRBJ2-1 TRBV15 CATSRDAGGYNEQFF TGTGCCACCAGCAGAGACGCGGGAGGGTACAATGAGCAGTTCTTC
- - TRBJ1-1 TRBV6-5 CASSISGVRNTEAFF TGTGCCAGCAGCATATCGGGGGTACGGAACACTGAAGCTTTCTTT
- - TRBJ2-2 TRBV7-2 CASSKWDTHTGELFF TGTGCCAGCAGCAAATGGGACACCCACACCGGGGAGCTGTTTTTT
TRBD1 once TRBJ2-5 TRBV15 CATSRFPTGGGETQYF TGTGCCACCAGCAGATTTCCGACAGGGGGGGGAGAGACCCAGTACTTC
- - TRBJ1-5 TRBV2 CASRRQGISPQHF TGTGCCAGCCGGCGGCAGGGGATTTCGCCCCAGCATTTT
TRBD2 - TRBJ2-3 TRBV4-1 CASSQTHPAGASDTQYF TGCGCCAGCAGCCAGACCCACCCAGCGGGGGCCTCAGATACGCAGTATTTT
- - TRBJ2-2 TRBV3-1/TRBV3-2 CASSPHRERRGELFF TGTGCCAGCAGCCCCCACAGGGAGAGGAGAGGGGAGCTGTTTTTT
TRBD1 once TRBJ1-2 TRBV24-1 CATSGQGGNYGYTF TGTGCCACATCGGGACAGGGAGGGAACTATGGCTACACCTTC
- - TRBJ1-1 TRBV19 CASSFQGSTEAFF TGTGCCAGTAGTTTCCAGGGTAGCACTGAAGCTTTCTTT
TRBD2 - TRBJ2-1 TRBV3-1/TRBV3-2 CASSLQREAYNEQFF TGTGCCAGCAGCCTCCAGCGGGAGGCCTACAATGAGCAGTTCTTC